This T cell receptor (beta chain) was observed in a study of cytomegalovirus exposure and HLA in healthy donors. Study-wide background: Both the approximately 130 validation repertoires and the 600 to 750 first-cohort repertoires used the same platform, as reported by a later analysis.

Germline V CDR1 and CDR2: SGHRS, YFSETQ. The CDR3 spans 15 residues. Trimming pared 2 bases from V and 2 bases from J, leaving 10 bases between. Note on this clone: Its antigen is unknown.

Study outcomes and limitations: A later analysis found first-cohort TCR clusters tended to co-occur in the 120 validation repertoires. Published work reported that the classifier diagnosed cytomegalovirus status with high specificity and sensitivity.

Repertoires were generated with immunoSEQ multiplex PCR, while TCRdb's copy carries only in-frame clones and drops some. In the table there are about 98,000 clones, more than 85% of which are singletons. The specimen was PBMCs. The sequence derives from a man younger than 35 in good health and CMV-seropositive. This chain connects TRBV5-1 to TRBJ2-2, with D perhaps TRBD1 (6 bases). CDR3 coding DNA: TGCGCCAGCAGCTTAGGACAGATCAACACCGGGGAGCTGTTTTTT. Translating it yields CASSLGQINTGELFF.